The entry below gives a single T cell receptor beta chain sequence along with its context. The data originate from a study of blood T cell repertoires in COVID-19. Original analysis: Amplification from reference gene primers served as the basis for estimated nucleated cell counts. TCRdb keeps only in-frame clones here, not all; method: immunoSEQ multiplex PCR. Clone size and the V and J calls come from that table; the DNA yielded D and trimming. The sample records around 45,000 clones, about 89% being singletons. Germline assignment: CDR1 LGHNT and CDR2 FRNRAP. With 6 bases clipped from V and 0 bases from J, the junction kept 7 bases outside the gene matches. The CDR3 covers 15 residues.

This clonotype was sampled from a man aged 70-80 years with active COVID-19. The sequenced sample consisted of peripheral blood. The chain has TRBV12-5 and TRBJ2-7; 8 nucleotides align to TRBD1. The CDR3 DNA reads as TGTGCTAGTGGGACGGGACAGGTCCGCTCCTACGAGCAGTACTTC. It is translated as CASGTGQVRSYEQYF.